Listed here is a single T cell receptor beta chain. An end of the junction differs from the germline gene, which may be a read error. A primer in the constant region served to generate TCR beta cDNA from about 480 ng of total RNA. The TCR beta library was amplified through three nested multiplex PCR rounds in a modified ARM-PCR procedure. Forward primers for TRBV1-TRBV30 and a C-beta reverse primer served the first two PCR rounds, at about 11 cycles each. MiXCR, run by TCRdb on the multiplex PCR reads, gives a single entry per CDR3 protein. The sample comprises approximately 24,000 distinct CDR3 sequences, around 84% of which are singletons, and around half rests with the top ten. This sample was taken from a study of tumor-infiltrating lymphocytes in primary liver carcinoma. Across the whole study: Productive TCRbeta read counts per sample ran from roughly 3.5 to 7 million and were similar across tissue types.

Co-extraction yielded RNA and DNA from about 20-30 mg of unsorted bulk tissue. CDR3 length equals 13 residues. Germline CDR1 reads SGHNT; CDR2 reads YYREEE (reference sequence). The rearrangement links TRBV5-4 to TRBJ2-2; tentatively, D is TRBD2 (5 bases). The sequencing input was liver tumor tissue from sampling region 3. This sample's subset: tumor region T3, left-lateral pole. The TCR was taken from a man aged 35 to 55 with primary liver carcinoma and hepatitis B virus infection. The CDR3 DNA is TGTGCCAGCAGGAGTGCCGGCACCGGGGAGCTCTTTTTT. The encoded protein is CASRSAGTGELFF.